Listed below are T cell receptor beta chains from one sample, sequenced in a study of T cells in Graves' hyperthyroidism and ophthalmopathy. TCRdb re-called the multiplex PCR reads through MiXCR, storing one row per CDR3 protein. The sample includes approximately 300,000 distinct CDR3 sequences, around a sixth of them seen just once. Sequencing was carried out using blood. The receptors shown here come from a man younger than 45 with Graves' hyperthyroidism. Each CDR3 is given with its conserved first and last residue. The D gene is left open where the match is weak. The size of a clone is reported for some rows only, either as once, few or many, or as a class for expanded clones.

J gene	D gene	clone size	V gene	CDR3 protein	CDR3 DNA
TRBJ2-4	-	many	TRBV2	CASSGVSLADIQYF	TGTGCCAGCAGTGGGGTCTCCTTAGCCGACATTCAGTACTTC
TRBJ2-1	-	many	TRBV30	CARGRGSYNEQFF	TGTGCCCGCGGAAGGGGGTCGTACAATGAGCAGTTCTTC
TRBJ2-2	TRBD2	-	TRBV10-3	CAISESAGLAYTGELFF	TGTGCCATCAGTGAGTCCGCCGGACTAGCGTACACCGGGGAGCTGTTTTTT
TRBJ1-5	-	few	TRBV20-1	CSASSGPRSNQPQHF	TGCAGTGCTAGTTCAGGGCCGCGAAGCAATCAGCCCCAGCATTTT
TRBJ2-7	-	-	TRBV7-8	CASSFRGMGYEQYF	TGTGCCAGCAGCTTTAGGGGAATGGGCTACGAGCAGTACTTC
TRBJ2-7	-	many	TRBV11-2	CASSLVARLYEQYF	TGTGCCAGCAGCTTAGTAGCCCGACTCTACGAGCAGTACTTC
TRBJ2-3	TRBD2	many	TRBV12-3/TRBV12-4	CASSAPTSGTQDTQYF	TGTGCCAGCAGTGCACCGACTAGCGGAACCCAAGATACGCAGTATTTT
TRBJ2-2	-	-	TRBV12-3/TRBV12-4	CASVQTLNTGELFF	TGTGCCAGCGTCCAGACCTTGAACACCGGGGAGCTGTTTTTT
TRBJ2-1	TRBD2	-	TRBV20-1	CSASTQRAAGLNEQFF	TGCAGTGCTAGCACCCAGAGGGCAGCGGGACTCAATGAGCAGTTCTTC
TRBJ2-2	-	many	TRBV18	CASSRAEQGTGELFF	TGTGCCAGCTCAAGAGCCGAACAAGGGACCGGGGAGCTGTTTTTT
TRBJ2-2	TRBD2	-	TRBV27	CASSLETSGTGELFF	TGTGCCAGCAGTTTAGAGACTAGCGGTACCGGGGAGCTGTTTTTT
TRBJ2-7	-	few	TRBV13	CASSSGALEQYF	TGTGCCAGCAGCTCCGGGGCGCTCGAGCAGTACTTC
TRBJ2-7	TRBD1	few	TRBV6-1	CTSSERDRGDYGQYF	TGTACCAGCAGTGAACGAGACAGGGGTGACTACGGGCAGTACTTC
TRBJ2-7	-	many	TRBV6-1	CAIKEGLSHYEQYF	TGTGCCATCAAGGAAGGACTTTCCCACTACGAGCAGTACTTC
TRBJ1-2	-	many	TRBV6-6	CASSYSTSGDGYGYTF	TGTGCCAGCAGTTACTCGACGTCGGGGGACGGCTATGGCTACACCTTC
TRBJ2-7	-	few	TRBV6-1	CAGAKRLESNEQYF	TGTGCCGGCGCCAAAAGACTAGAATCTAACGAGCAGTACTTC
TRBJ1-5	-	many	TRBV20-1	CSARGTGNNNQPQHF	TGCAGTGCTAGGGGAACGGGGAATAACAATCAGCCCCAGCATTTT
TRBJ1-1	-	many	TRBV5-1	CASSLAGNTEAFF	TGTGCCAGCAGTTTGGCAGGGAACACTGAAGCTTTCTTT
TRBJ2-5	-	-	TRBV6-1	CASSVQGPETQYF	TGTGCCAGCAGTGTACAGGGCCCAGAGACCCAGTACTTC
TRBJ1-2	-	few	TRBV24-1	CATSTQELPYGYTF	TGTGCCACCAGTACTCAAGAACTCCCCTATGGCTACACCTTC
TRBJ2-2	TRBD1	many	TRBV2	CASSGDRLKGYTGELFF	TGTGCCAGCAGTGGGGACAGGTTGAAGGGGTACACCGGGGAGCTGTTTTTT
TRBJ2-6	-	-	TRBV20-1	CSARAKKGSGANVLTF	TGCAGTGCTAGAGCAAAGAAGGGGTCTGGGGCCAACGTCCTGACTTTC
TRBJ1-5	-	-	TRBV2	CASSDLGDPRFQPQHF	TGTGCCAGCAGTGATCTAGGGGACCCTCGATTTCAGCCCCAGCATTTT
TRBJ2-7	TRBD2	-	TRBV10-2	CASSWGGREQYF	TGCGCCAGCAGCTGGGGGGGTCGCGAGCAGTACTTC
TRBJ2-1	-	many	TRBV18	CASSQEGPQFF	TGTGCCAGCTCACAAGAAGGTCCGCAGTTCTTC
TRBJ2-7	-	many	TRBV7-2	CASSLSGFSEYEQYF	TGTGCCAGCAGCTTATCGGGTTTCTCAGAATACGAGCAGTACTTC
TRBJ1-2	-	-	TRBV25-1	CASRKPASNYGYTF	TGTGCCAGCCGAAAACCGGCTTCTAACTATGGCTACACCTTC